This T cell receptor (beta chain) was identified in a study of OX40 agonist ivuxolimab in advanced cancers. Turning to the study itself: Two cutaneous melanoma patients and one hepatocellular carcinoma patient, three in all, had partial responses. Whole-study results and caveats: Partial responders at 0.1-3.0 mg/kg had among the lowest clonal expansion.

The repertoire was sequenced with immunoSEQ multiplex PCR; TCRdb's copy has only in-frame clones and lacks some. The sample comprises 70,000 to 95,000 clones, over 75% of which are singletons, and about 4% rests with the top ten. On this clone: The antigen remains undetermined.

Trimming cost V 7 bases and J 7 bases, with 20 bases left between them. Germline V gene lookup returns CDR1 MDHEN and CDR2 SYDVKM. There are 14 residues in the CDR3. This TCR was recovered from an adult with an advanced solid tumor such as melanoma, head and neck, liver or kidney cancer. The chain uses TRBV28 and TRBJ2-7; no clear D gene. The material was CD4+ or CD8+ T cells sorted from blood, obtained in a trial of the OX40 agonist ivuxolimab. The CDR3 nucleotides are TGTGCCAGCACCTCCGGGCACAGAGCCCGGGAGCAGTACTTC. This codes for CASTSGHRAREQYF.